This T cell receptor (beta chain) was observed in a study of T-cell reconstitution after alpha-beta-depleted transplantation in children. The CDR3 is 16 amino acids. CDR1 and CDR2 from the germline V gene are KGHDR and SFDVKD. On this clonotype: At one end the junction does not follow the germline gene, possibly because of a read error.

Unique molecular identifiers were built into the TCRbeta library. TCRdb itself ran the PCR reads through MiXCR, one entry per CDR3 protein. This table holds some 640,000 distinct CDR3 sequences, 16% found once. The rearrangement links TRBV24-1 to TRBJ2-1, with TRBD2 as a possible D gene (6 bases). Sample: PBMCs from the stem cell graft donor, taken from the stem cell graft. The receptor was isolated from a human donor who donated a stem cell graft to a child with acute myeloid leukemia. CDR3 sequence: CATGDSGGTEGNEQFF. The CDR3 DNA follows: TGTGCCACCGGTGATTCTGGAGGAACGGAGGGGAATGAGCAGTTCTTC.